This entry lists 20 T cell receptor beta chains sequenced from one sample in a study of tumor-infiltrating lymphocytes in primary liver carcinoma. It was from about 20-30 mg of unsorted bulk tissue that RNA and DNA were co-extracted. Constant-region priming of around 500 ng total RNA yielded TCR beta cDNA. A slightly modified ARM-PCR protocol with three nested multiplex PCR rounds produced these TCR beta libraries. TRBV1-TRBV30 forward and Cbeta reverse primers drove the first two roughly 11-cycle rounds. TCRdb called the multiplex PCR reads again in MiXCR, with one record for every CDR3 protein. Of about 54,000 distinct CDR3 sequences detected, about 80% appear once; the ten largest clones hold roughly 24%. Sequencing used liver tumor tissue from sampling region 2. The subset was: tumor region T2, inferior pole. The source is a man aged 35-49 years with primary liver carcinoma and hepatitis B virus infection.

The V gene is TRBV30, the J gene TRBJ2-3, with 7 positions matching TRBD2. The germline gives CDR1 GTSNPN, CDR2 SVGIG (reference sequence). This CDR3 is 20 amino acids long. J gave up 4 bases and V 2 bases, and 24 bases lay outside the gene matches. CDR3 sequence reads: CAWSLQLGSGLPVSADTQYF. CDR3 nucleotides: TGTGCCTGGAGTCTCCAACTGGGTAGCGGGTTGCCCGTTTCCGCAGATACGCAGTATTTT.

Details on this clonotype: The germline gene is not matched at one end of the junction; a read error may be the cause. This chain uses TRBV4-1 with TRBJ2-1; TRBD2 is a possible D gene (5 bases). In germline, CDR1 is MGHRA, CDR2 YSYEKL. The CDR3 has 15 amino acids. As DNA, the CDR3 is TGCGCCAGCAGTCAAGTTTCTAGCATCTCAGAGGGGCAGTTCTTC. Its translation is CASSQVSSISEGQFF.

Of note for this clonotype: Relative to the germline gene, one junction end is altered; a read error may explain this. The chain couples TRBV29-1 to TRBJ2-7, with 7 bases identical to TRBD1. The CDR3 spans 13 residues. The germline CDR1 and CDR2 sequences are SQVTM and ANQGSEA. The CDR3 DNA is TGCAGCGCCTCCGCCGGGACAGAGTACGAGCAATACTTC. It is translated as CSASAGTEYEQYF.

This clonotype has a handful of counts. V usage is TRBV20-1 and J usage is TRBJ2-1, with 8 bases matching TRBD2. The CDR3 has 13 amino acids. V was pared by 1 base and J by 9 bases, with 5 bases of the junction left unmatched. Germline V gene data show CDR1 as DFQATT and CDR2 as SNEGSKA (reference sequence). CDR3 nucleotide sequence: TGCAGTGCTAGAGTGACTAGCGCGCCTGAGCAGTTCTTC. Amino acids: CSARVTSAPEQFF.

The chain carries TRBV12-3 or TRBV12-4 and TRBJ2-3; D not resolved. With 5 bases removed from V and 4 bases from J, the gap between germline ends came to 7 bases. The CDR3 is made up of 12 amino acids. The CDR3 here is CASSGAADTQYF. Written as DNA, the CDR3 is TGTGCCAGCAGTGGAGCCGCAGATACGCAGTATTTT.

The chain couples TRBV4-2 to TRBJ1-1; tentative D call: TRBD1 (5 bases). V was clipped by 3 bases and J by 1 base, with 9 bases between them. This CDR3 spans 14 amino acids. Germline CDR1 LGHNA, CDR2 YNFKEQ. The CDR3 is CASSHDQGNTEAFF. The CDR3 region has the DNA TGTGCCAGCAGCCATGACCAGGGGAACACTGAAGCTTTCTTT.

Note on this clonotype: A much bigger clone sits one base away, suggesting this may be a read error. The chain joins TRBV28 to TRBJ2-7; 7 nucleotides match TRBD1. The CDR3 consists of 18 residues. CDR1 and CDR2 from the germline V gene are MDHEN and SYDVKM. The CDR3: CANSSRDSKDWSSYEQYF. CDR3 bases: TGTGCCAACAGTTCCCGGGACAGTAAAGACTGGAGCTCCTACGAGCAGTACTTC.

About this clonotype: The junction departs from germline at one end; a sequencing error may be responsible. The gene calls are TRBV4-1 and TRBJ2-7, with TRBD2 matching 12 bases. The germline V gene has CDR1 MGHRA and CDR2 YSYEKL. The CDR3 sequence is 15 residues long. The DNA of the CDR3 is TGTGCCAGCAGCAATACTAGCGGGAGGACCTACGAGCAGTACTTC. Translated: CASSNTSGRTYEQYF.

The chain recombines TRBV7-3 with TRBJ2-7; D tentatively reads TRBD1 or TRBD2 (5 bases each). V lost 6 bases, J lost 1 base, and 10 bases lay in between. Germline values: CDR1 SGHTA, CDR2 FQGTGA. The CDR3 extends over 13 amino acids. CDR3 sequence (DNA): TGTGCCAGCAGTTTTGGGGGTTCCTACGAGCAGTACTTC. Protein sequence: CASSFGGSYEQYF.

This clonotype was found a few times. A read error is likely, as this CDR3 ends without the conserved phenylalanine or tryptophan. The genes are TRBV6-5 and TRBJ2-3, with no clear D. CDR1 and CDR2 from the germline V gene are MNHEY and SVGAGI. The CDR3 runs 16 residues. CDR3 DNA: TGTGCCAGTAGTTACCTCTACGGCAGCCGCACAGATACGCAGTATTCT. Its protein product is CASSYLYGSRTDTQYS.

The CDR3 sequence is CTIRGGDVSYNEQFF. The CDR3 region has the DNA TGTACCATCAGGGGGGGGGACGTCTCCTACAATGAGCAGTTCTTC. The genes are TRBV6-1 and TRBJ2-1, with D perhaps matching TRBD1 or TRBD2 (7 bases each). The CDR3 covers 15 residues. Per germline, CDR1 MNHNS and CDR2 SASEGT.

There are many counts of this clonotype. The CDR3, as DNA: TGTGCCAGCAGCTTGGAGGCAGGGCGTGGTGGCTACACCTTC. Translated: CASSLEAGRGGYTF. This chain connects TRBV5-4 to TRBJ1-2; TRBD1 is a possible D gene (5 bases). With 0 bases removed from V and 7 bases from J, the gap between germline ends came to 13 bases. The CDR3 runs 14 residues. In germline, CDR1 is SGHNT, CDR2 YYREEE (reference sequence).

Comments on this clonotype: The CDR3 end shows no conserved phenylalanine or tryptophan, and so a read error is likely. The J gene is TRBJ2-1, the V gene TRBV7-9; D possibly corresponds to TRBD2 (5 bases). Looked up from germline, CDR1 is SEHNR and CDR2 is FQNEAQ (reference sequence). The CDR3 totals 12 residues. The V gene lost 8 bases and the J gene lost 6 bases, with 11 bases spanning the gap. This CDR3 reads CASGTTSNEQFL. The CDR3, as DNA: TGTGCCAGCGGCACTACTAGCAATGAGCAGTTCTTA.

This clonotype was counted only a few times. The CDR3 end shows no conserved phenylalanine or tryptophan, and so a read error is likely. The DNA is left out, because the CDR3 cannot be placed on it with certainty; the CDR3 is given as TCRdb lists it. CDR3 amino acids: CASSFGTSGYNEQLL. J is TRBJ2-1 and V is TRBV11-1; the D call of TRBD2 is as the table states it, not checked on the DNA. Counting both end residues, the CDR3 totals 15 amino acids. Germline CDR1 and CDR2: SGHAT and FQDESV (reference sequence).

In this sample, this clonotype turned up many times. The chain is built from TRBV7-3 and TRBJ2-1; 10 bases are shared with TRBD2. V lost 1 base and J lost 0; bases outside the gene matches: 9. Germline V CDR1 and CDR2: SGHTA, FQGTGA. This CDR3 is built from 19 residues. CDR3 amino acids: CASSLRGGLAAYSYNEQFF. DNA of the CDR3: TGTGCCAGCAGCTTAAGGGGTGGACTAGCGGCGTACTCCTACAATGAGCAGTTCTTC.

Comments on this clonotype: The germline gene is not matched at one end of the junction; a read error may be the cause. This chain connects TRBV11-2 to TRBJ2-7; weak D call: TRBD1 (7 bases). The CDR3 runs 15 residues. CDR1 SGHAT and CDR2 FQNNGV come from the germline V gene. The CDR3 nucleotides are TGTGCCGGCAGCCTCATCGACAGGGACTGCTACGATCAGTACTTC. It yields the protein CAGSLIDRDCYDQYF. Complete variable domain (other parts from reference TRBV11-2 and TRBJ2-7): EAGVAQSPRYKIIEKRQSVAFWCNPISGHATLYWYQQILGQGPKLLIQFQNNGVVDDSQLPKDRFSAERLKGVDSTLKIQPAKLEDSAVYLCAGSLIDRDCYDQYFGPGTRLTVT.

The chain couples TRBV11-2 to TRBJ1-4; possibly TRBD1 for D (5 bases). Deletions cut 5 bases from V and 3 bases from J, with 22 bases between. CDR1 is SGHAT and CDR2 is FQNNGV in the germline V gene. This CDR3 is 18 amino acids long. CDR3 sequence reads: CASSVDPRDGRPNEKLFF. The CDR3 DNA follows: TGTGCCAGCAGCGTCGACCCCCGGGACGGGCGACCTAATGAAAAACTGTTTTTT.

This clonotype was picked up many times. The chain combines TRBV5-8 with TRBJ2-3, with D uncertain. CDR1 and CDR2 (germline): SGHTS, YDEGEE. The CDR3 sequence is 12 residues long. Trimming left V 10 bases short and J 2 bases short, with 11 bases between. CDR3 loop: CAYGRLTDTQYF. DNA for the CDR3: TGTGCCTACGGGCGCCTCACAGATACGCAGTATTTT.

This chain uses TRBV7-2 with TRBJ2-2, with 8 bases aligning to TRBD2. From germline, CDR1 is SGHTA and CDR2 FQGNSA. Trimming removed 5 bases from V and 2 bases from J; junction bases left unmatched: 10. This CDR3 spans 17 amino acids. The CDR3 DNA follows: TGTGCCAGCAGCCTACACGGAGGACTAGCTAACACCGGGGAGCTGTTTTTT. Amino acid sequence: CASSLHGGLANTGELFF.

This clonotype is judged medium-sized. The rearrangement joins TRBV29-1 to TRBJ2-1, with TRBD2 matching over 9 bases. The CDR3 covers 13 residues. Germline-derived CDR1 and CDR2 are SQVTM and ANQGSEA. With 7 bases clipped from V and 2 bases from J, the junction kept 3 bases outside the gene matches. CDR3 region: CSELAGTYNEQFF. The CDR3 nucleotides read TGCAGCGAGCTAGCGGGGACCTACAATGAGCAGTTCTTC.